This T cell receptor beta chain was obtained from a study of blood T cells in healthy people across ages. Using a J-beta primer mix together with a sample-barcoded 5' primer, a second PCR was run for about 6 to 12 cycles. TCRdb processed the 5' RACE reads anew with MiXCR; each CDR3 protein has one entry. This sample has approximately 290,000 distinct CDR3 sequences; roughly a quarter occur once, and the top ten carry about 30%. Comments on this clonotype: Antigen unknown.

Findings and limits, study-wide: TCR beta diversity per million T cells fell roughly linearly with age. Changes in expanded clonotypes were possibly confounded, as the CMV status of donors was unknown.

The CDR3 is 15 residues long. V was pared by 1 base and J by 11 bases, with 23 bases between. From germline, CDR1 is SQVTM and CDR2 ANQGSEA. PBMCs were isolated at a quantity of at least 7 million per sample. The sample was blood. The origin of this receptor is a woman in her seventies in good health. The chain has TRBV29-1 and TRBJ2-5, with no clear D. In DNA form, the CDR3 reads TGCAGCGTTGAAGTGGGTGGGCAGGCCACAGTGGAGCAGTACTTC. As protein: CSVEVGGQATVEQYF.